Listed below are T cell receptor beta chains from one sample, sequenced in a study of T cells in Graves' hyperthyroidism and ophthalmopathy. TCRdb redid the calling of the multiplex PCR reads with MiXCR, one entry per CDR3 protein. This table holds around 290,000 distinct CDR3 sequences, roughly 13% found once. Sequenced input: blood. These receptors all stem from a woman aged 40 to 50 with Graves' hyperthyroidism. Both conserved end residues are part of each CDR3. Each record gives: clone size, J gene, V gene, D gene, CDR3 DNA, CDR3 protein. The D gene is left open where the match is weak. Not every row has a clone size; where given, it reads once, few, many or a size class.

size: once
J: TRBJ2-5
V: TRBV5-1
D: NA
DNA: TGCGCCAGCAGCCGAGGACAACAGGGAGAGACCCAGTACTTC
CDR3: CASSRGQQGETQYF

size: NA
J: TRBJ1-1
V: TRBV5-1
D: TRBD1
DNA: TGCGCCAGCAGCTTGGATGGGACAGGGGCCGCGAACACTGAAGCTTTCTTT
CDR3: CASSLDGTGAANTEAFF

size: many
J: TRBJ1-1
V: TRBV5-1
D: TRBD1
DNA: TGCGCCAGCAGCTTGAGCCTGACAGGGGCCGCGAACACTGAAGCTTTCTTT
CDR3: CASSLSLTGAANTEAFF

size: many
J: TRBJ2-3
V: TRBV10-3
D: NA
DNA: TGTGCCATCGGCTCAGACAGCACAGATACGCAGTATTTT
CDR3: CAIGSDSTDTQYF

size: many
J: TRBJ1-1
V: TRBV20-1
D: NA
DNA: TGCAGTGCTCCAGGGGAAGGGGACACTGAAGCTTTCTTT
CDR3: CSAPGEGDTEAFF

size: many
J: TRBJ1-2
V: TRBV7-9
D: TRBD1
DNA: TGTGCCAGCAGCCGACCGACAGGGATCTATGGCTACACCTTC
CDR3: CASSRPTGIYGYTF

size: many
J: TRBJ1-1
V: TRBV30
D: NA
DNA: TGTGCCTGGACCAGGGTCACTGAAGCTTTCTTT
CDR3: CAWTRVTEAFF

size: many
J: TRBJ1-1
V: TRBV12-3/TRBV12-4
D: NA
DNA: TGTGCCAGCAGTTTTGGGGACTCTACTTTCTTT
CDR3: CASSFGDSTFF

size: many
J: TRBJ1-1
V: TRBV27
D: NA
DNA: TGTGCCAGCAGTCCGCTGGGTCTGATGATCGCTTTCTTT
CDR3: CASSPLGLMIAFF

size: many
J: TRBJ2-7
V: TRBV20-1
D: NA
DNA: TGCAGTGCCCGGAAGGCGCACCAAAGCTTTCGAGAGCAGTACTTC
CDR3: CSARKAHQSFREQYF

size: NA
J: TRBJ2-1
V: TRBV2
D: TRBD1
DNA: TGTACACAGGGGGCGCGAAGTGAGCAGTTCTTC
CDR3: CTQGARSEQFF

size: few
J: TRBJ1-5
V: TRBV7-2
D: NA
DNA: TGTGCCAGCAGCTTAGCGCTGGGAAGGGGCAATCAGCCCCAGCATTTT
CDR3: CASSLALGRGNQPQHF

size: many
J: TRBJ2-3
V: TRBV7-9
D: TRBD2
DNA: TGTGCCAGCAGCTATAGCGGGGGCACGGCAGATACGCAGTATTTT
CDR3: CASSYSGGTADTQYF

size: many
J: TRBJ1-1
V: TRBV7-9
D: NA
DNA: TGTGCCAGCAGCTTAAGCCGTTTGAACACTGAAGCTTTCTTT
CDR3: CASSLSRLNTEAFF

size: few
J: TRBJ2-1
V: TRBV9
D: TRBD1
DNA: TGTGCCAGCAGCGACTCCCTTTTGGGGACAGGCAATGAGCAGTTCTTC
CDR3: CASSDSLLGTGNEQFF

size: many
J: TRBJ2-7
V: TRBV7-9
D: TRBD1
DNA: TGTGCCAGCAGCGTCGCACCTTGGGACAGGGGTGGAGAGCAGTACTTC
CDR3: CASSVAPWDRGGEQYF

size: many
J: TRBJ1-6
V: TRBV5-8
D: NA
DNA: TGTGCCAGCAGAGGGGGAGGGCCCTATAATTCACCCCTCCACTTT
CDR3: CASRGGGPYNSPLHF

size: NA
J: TRBJ2-3
V: TRBV4-1
D: NA
DNA: TGCGCCAGCAGCCAAGTTCTTGGGGGAAAGGACACAGATACGCAGTATTTT
CDR3: CASSQVLGGKDTDTQYF

size: many
J: TRBJ2-4
V: TRBV7-3
D: TRBD2
DNA: TGTGCCAGCAGCGGACTAGCGGGGTCCAAAAACATTCAGTACTTC
CDR3: CASSGLAGSKNIQYF

size: many
J: TRBJ2-5
V: TRBV7-2
D: NA
DNA: TGTGCCAGCAGCTTAGCCGGGACATCTCAAGAGACCCAGTACTTC
CDR3: CASSLAGTSQETQYF

size: many
J: TRBJ2-1
V: TRBV20-1
D: TRBD2
DNA: TGCAGTGCTAGTCCAGCGGGAGGCCCAAGCTACAATGAGCAGTTCTTC
CDR3: CSASPAGGPSYNEQFF

size: many
J: TRBJ1-6
V: TRBV28
D: NA
DNA: TGTGCCAGCAACTCCTGGACACCCCTCCACTTT
CDR3: CASNSWTPLHF

size: once
J: TRBJ2-5
V: TRBV7-9
D: NA
DNA: TGTGCCAGCAGCAAGGAGGGGGTTAGAGAGACCCAGTACTTC
CDR3: CASSKEGVRETQYF

size: NA
J: TRBJ2-3
V: TRBV12-3/TRBV12-4
D: NA
DNA: TGTGCCAGCAGCCCTGGACTATCGGGGCCAGATACGCAGTATTTT
CDR3: CASSPGLSGPDTQYF

size: few
J: TRBJ2-1
V: TRBV11-2
D: TRBD2
DNA: TGTGCCAGCAGCATACTAGCGGGCATGATGGATGAGCAGTTCTTC
CDR3: CASSILAGMMDEQFF

size: many
J: TRBJ2-2
V: TRBV6-5
D: NA
DNA: TGTGCCAGCAGTTACTCCGGAATCGGGGAGCTGTTTTTT
CDR3: CASSYSGIGELFF

size: many
J: TRBJ1-5
V: TRBV7-9
D: TRBD1
DNA: TGTGCCAGCAGCCGACAGGGGAATCAGCCCCAGCATTTT
CDR3: CASSRQGNQPQHF

size: many
J: TRBJ2-3
V: TRBV30
D: TRBD2
DNA: TGTGCCTGCCTTCAGCGGGGAAGCACAGATACGCAGTATTTT
CDR3: CACLQRGSTDTQYF

size: NA
J: TRBJ2-1
V: TRBV7-6
D: NA
DNA: TGTGCCAGCAGCTTCCGGGACAACAATGAGCAGTTCTTC
CDR3: CASSFRDNNEQFF

size: NA
J: TRBJ2-7
V: TRBV7-9
D: NA
DNA: TGTGCCAGCAGCTCTGGGACCCGCCTGTACGAGCAGTACTTC
CDR3: CASSSGTRLYEQYF